This TCR beta chain was recorded in a study of T cell responses to AZD1222 COVID-19 vaccine. Study summary: Pooled samples include second doses given at about 4 or 12 weeks.

Using immunoSEQ multiplex PCR, the repertoire was profiled, and TCRdb retains in-frame clones only, with some absent. The data contain 67,000 or so clones, 84% of them seen just once; the ten biggest clones take up about 10%. V shed 5 bases and J 7 bases; nucleotides not matched to a gene: 4. From germline, CDR1 is MDHEN and CDR2 SYDVKM. CDR3 length: 14 residues. The chain has TRBV28 and TRBJ2-1; 11 nucleotides agree with TRBD2. The TCR was taken from an adult in good health. The source was peripheral blood, collected on day 0 of AZD1222 vaccination. This CDR3 reads CASSPRTSGNEQFF. In DNA, the CDR3 is TGTGCCAGCAGTCCGCGGACTAGCGGGAATGAGCAGTTCTTC.